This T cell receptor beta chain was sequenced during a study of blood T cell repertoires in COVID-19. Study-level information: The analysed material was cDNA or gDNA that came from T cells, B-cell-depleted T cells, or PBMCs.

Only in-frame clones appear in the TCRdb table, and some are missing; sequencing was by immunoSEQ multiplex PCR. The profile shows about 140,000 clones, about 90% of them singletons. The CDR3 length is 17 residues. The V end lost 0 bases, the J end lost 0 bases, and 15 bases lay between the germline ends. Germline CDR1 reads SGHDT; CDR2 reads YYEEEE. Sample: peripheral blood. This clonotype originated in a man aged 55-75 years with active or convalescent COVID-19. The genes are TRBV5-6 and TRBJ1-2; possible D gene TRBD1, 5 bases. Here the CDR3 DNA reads TGTGCCAGCAGCTTGGCCTCGGTCAGGGTCTCTAACTATGGCTACACCTTC. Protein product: CASSLASVRVSNYGYTF.